The rows below give T cell receptor beta chains drawn from one sample of a study of OX40 agonist ivuxolimab in advanced cancers. Profiled with immunoSEQ multiplex PCR; TCRdb holds only in-frame clones, not every one. In the table there are tens of thousands of clones, about 86% of which are singletons. The specimen was CD4+ or CD8+ T cells sorted from blood, collected in a trial of the OX40 agonist ivuxolimab. Every receptor here comes from an adult with an advanced solid tumor such as melanoma, head and neck, liver or kidney cancer. Each CDR3 is given with its conserved first and last residue. Each record gives: J gene, V gene, clone size, D gene, CDR3 DNA, CDR3 protein. The D gene is left open where the match is weak. Part of the rows lack a size; the others show once, few, many or a class for expanded clones.

J: TRBJ2-3; V: TRBV5-1; size: once; D: NA; DNA: TGCGCCAGCAGCTTGGCCCCCCTCCTTCCAGATACGCAGTATTTT; CDR3: CASSLAPLLPDTQYF
J: TRBJ2-1; V: TRBV30; size: NA; D: NA; DNA: TGTGCCTGGAGTGTAACCTACAATGAGCAGTTCTTC; CDR3: CAWSVTYNEQFF
J: TRBJ1-6; V: TRBV12-2; size: NA; D: NA; DNA: TGTGCAAGTCGCGTAAGACAGGGGCACGGGAGCTCCTATAATTCACCCCTCCACTTT; CDR3: CASRVRQGHGSSYNSPLHF
J: TRBJ1-4; V: TRBV28; size: NA; D: TRBD1; DNA: TGTGCCAGCAGTTTTTTGACAGGGTTAGGGGAAAAACTGTTTTTT; CDR3: CASSFLTGLGEKLFF
J: TRBJ2-5; V: TRBV7-8; size: NA; D: TRBD1; DNA: TGTGCCAGCGGGACGGGACAGGCCACCCTCCGGTACCAAGAGACCCAGTACTTC; CDR3: CASGTGQATLRYQETQYF
J: TRBJ2-5; V: TRBV5-1; size: NA; D: TRBD1; DNA: TGCGCCAGCAGCTCCACCGGGACAGGGGCGGAGCAGTACTTC; CDR3: CASSSTGTGAEQYF
J: TRBJ2-7; V: TRBV4-2; size: NA; D: NA; DNA: TGTGCCAGCAGCCAAGATTGGGGGGACAGTGCTCTGATGTGGTACTTC; CDR3: CASSQDWGDSALMWYF
J: TRBJ2-7; V: TRBV6-5; size: NA; D: NA; DNA: TGTGCCAGCAGACCCCCCCAAGGCGAGCAGTACTTC; CDR3: CASRPPQGEQYF
J: TRBJ2-5; V: TRBV6-5; size: NA; D: TRBD2; DNA: TGTGCCAGCAGTTACTCGCTAGCGGCCAGCCAAGAGACCCAGTACTTC; CDR3: CASSYSLAASQETQYF
J: TRBJ1-6; V: TRBV30; size: NA; D: NA; DNA: TGTGCCTGGGCGAATCAGGGTATTGATAATTCACCCCTCCACTTT; CDR3: CAWANQGIDNSPLHF
J: TRBJ2-7; V: TRBV4-2; size: few; D: TRBD2; DNA: TGTGCCAGCAGCCAAGATCGGACTAGCGGGCTATCCTACGAGCAGTACTTC; CDR3: CASSQDRTSGLSYEQYF
J: TRBJ1-1; V: TRBV5-1; size: NA; D: NA; DNA: TGCGCCAGCAGCTTGCCCACAGGGTCAAAGGAAGCTTTCTTT; CDR3: CASSLPTGSKEAFF
J: TRBJ1-2; V: TRBV5-5; size: NA; D: NA; DNA: TGTGCCAGCAGCGTGGACAAACCTAACTATGGCTACACCTTC; CDR3: CASSVDKPNYGYTF
J: TRBJ1-2; V: TRBV21-1; size: NA; D: NA; DNA: TGTGCCAGCAGCAAAGACCCGTCACAGGGAAGCAGTTTGACTAACTATGGCTACACCTTC; CDR3: CASSKDPSQGSSLTNYGYTF
J: TRBJ2-1; V: TRBV11-2; size: NA; D: TRBD2; DNA: TGTGCCAGCTGGGGGCTAGCGGGGGCCGCGGAGCAGTTCTTC; CDR3: CASWGLAGAAEQFF
J: TRBJ1-2; V: TRBV6-5; size: NA; D: TRBD1; DNA: TGTGCCAGCATGCGACAGGGCCACTATGGCTACACCTTC; CDR3: CASMRQGHYGYTF
J: TRBJ2-7; V: TRBV6-1; size: NA; D: NA; DNA: TGTGCCAGCAGTGAAATTGGGACACCCCGGGCCTACGAGCAGTACTTC; CDR3: CASSEIGTPRAYEQYF
J: TRBJ2-2; V: TRBV5-1; size: NA; D: TRBD1; DNA: TGCGCCAGCAGCCTCACAGGGGGTCGAGACACCGGGGAGCTGTTTTTT; CDR3: CASSLTGGRDTGELFF
J: TRBJ1-4; V: TRBV2; size: once; D: NA; DNA: TGTGCCAGCAGTGACCCCCTAGCAACTAATGAAAAACTGTTTTTT; CDR3: CASSDPLATNEKLFF
J: TRBJ2-5; V: TRBV6-1; size: NA; D: TRBD1; DNA: TGTGCCAGCAGTCGGGACAGGGTACAAGAGACCCAGTACTTC; CDR3: CASSRDRVQETQYF
J: TRBJ1-2; V: TRBV5-4; size: NA; D: NA; DNA: TGTGCCAGCAGTCCACAGGGCGGTCAGAGAGTTGGCCACACCTTC; CDR3: CASSPQGGQRVGHTF
J: TRBJ2-3; V: TRBV19; size: once; D: NA; DNA: TGTGCCAGTAGTGTAATTAACAGGGTTGGCACAGATACGCAGTATTTT; CDR3: CASSVINRVGTDTQYF
J: TRBJ1-6; V: TRBV7-8; size: NA; D: TRBD1; DNA: TGTGCCAGCAGCCCCCGCGGGACAGATTCACCCCTCCACTTT; CDR3: CASSPRGTDSPLHF
J: TRBJ2-1; V: TRBV27; size: NA; D: NA; DNA: TGTGCCAGCCAACGGCAGCAGAGATACAATGAGCAGTTCTTC; CDR3: CASQRQQRYNEQFF
J: TRBJ2-2; V: TRBV30; size: NA; D: TRBD2; DNA: TGTGCTTCGGGACTAGCGGGAGGGACCGGGGAGCTGTTTTTT; CDR3: CASGLAGGTGELFF
J: TRBJ1-2; V: TRBV18; size: once; D: NA; DNA: TGTGCCAGCTCACCACCGAGTACAGGGCGCACCTTC; CDR3: CASSPPSTGRTF
J: TRBJ1-5; V: TRBV15; size: NA; D: TRBD1; DNA: TGTGCCACCAGCAATGACAGGGTTCAGCCCCAGCATTTT; CDR3: CATSNDRVQPQHF
J: TRBJ2-7; V: TRBV5-4; size: NA; D: TRBD2; DNA: TGTGCCAGCAGTCTGGGGGGAGCGGGAGCCCCCTACGAGCAGTACTTC; CDR3: CASSLGGAGAPYEQYF
J: TRBJ1-6; V: TRBV6-5; size: NA; D: NA; DNA: TGTGCCAGCATGGCGGATGGTTCACCCCTCCACTTT; CDR3: CASMADGSPLHF
J: TRBJ1-2; V: TRBV7-9; size: NA; D: TRBD1; DNA: TGTGCCAGCAGCTCGGGACAGGGGATGTTGGGCTACACCTTC; CDR3: CASSSGQGMLGYTF
J: TRBJ2-7; V: TRBV19; size: NA; D: NA; DNA: TGTGCCAGTACCACGGGGGGCAGGGGAGTCTACGAGCAGTACTTC; CDR3: CASTTGGRGVYEQYF
J: TRBJ1-2; V: TRBV18; size: NA; D: NA; DNA: TGTGCCAGCTCACCAGGGCTGGGGGAACAAAGCTATGGCTACACCTTC; CDR3: CASSPGLGEQSYGYTF
J: TRBJ2-7; V: TRBV27; size: NA; D: NA; DNA: TGTGCCAGCAGTCCCCCGGGAGACGTCCACGAGCAGTACTTC; CDR3: CASSPPGDVHEQYF
J: TRBJ1-4; V: TRBV5-4; size: NA; D: NA; DNA: TGTGCCAGCAGCTTGGAGGGCACCCGAACCGGGGAAAAACTGTTTTTT; CDR3: CASSLEGTRTGEKLFF
J: TRBJ2-1; V: TRBV12-1; size: NA; D: NA; DNA: TGTGCCAGCAGCACGCGGAGCCGGACTAGCGGGGGGCTTTTCCCCCATGAGCAGTTCTTC; CDR3: CASSTRSRTSGGLFPHEQFF
J: TRBJ2-2; V: TRBV7-6; size: NA; D: NA; DNA: TGTGCCAGCAGCTTAGGGCAGGGTGGCTCCGGGGAGCTGTTTTTT; CDR3: CASSLGQGGSGELFF
J: TRBJ2-6; V: TRBV28; size: NA; D: TRBD1; DNA: TGTGCCAGCAGTTGGCAGGGGGCTGCTGGGGCCAACGTCCTGACTTTC; CDR3: CASSWQGAAGANVLTF
J: TRBJ2-4; V: TRBV6-4; size: NA; D: NA; DNA: TGTGCCACTCCGGGACCTACCGGTCCACTAGCCAAAAACATTCAGTACTTC; CDR3: CATPGPTGPLAKNIQYF
J: TRBJ1-3; V: TRBV19; size: NA; D: NA; DNA: TGTGCCAGTAGTATAGCCGAGGGTTTTGGAAACACCATATATTTT; CDR3: CASSIAEGFGNTIYF
J: TRBJ2-7; V: TRBV18; size: NA; D: TRBD1; DNA: TGTGCCAGCTCACTACAGGGGACCGCCTACGAGCAGTACTTC; CDR3: CASSLQGTAYEQYF
J: TRBJ2-7; V: TRBV6-5; size: medium-sized; D: TRBD1; DNA: TGTGCCAGCAGTCCCTCCGGGACAGCATCCTACGAGCAGTACTTC; CDR3: CASSPSGTASYEQYF